Below, 8 T cell receptor beta chains from the same sample are listed, as sequenced in a study of technical replicates of blood from a handful of donors. Measured with immunoSEQ multiplex PCR; TCRdb has only the in-frame clones, and not every one. The repertoire holds more than 90,000 clones, with under 97% as singletons. The sample taken for sequencing was T cells isolated from PBMCs. The receptor source for this set is a human donor in good health.

The CDR3 DNA sequence: TGTGCCAGCAGCGTAGCTGGTAGCGGGGGCACAGATACGCAGTATTTT. This translates into CASSVAGSGGTDTQYF. V usage is TRBV9 and J usage is TRBJ2-3; 8 bases line up with TRBD2. Looked up from germline, CDR1 is SGDLS and CDR2 is YYNGEE. The ends lost 0 bases at V and 1 base at J; junction bases unmatched: 4. The CDR3 runs 16 residues.

The V gene is TRBV18, the J gene TRBJ1-2, with D unresolved. Per the germline V gene, CDR1 is KGHSH and CDR2 is LQKENI. V was cut by 10 bases and J by 5 bases, with 14 bases left in between. CDR3 length equals 12 residues. As DNA, the CDR3 is TGTGCCACCCGGTTGGAGGATTATGGCTACACCTTC. It yields the protein CATRLEDYGYTF.

This chain joins TRBV10-1 and TRBJ1-1; D is unresolved. Germline CDR1 WNHNN, CDR2 SYGVQD (reference sequence). V lost 8 bases to trimming and J lost 3 bases, with 13 bases between them. This CDR3 comprises 13 residues. CDR3: CASAQDSHTEAFF. CDR3 DNA sequence: TGCGCCAGCGCCCAGGATTCGCACACTGAAGCTTTCTTT.

This sequence joins TRBV4-2 and TRBJ1-1, with TRBD1 as a possible D gene (5 bases). The germline V gene has CDR1 LGHNA and CDR2 YNFKEQ. The CDR3 consists of 16 residues. The V end was cut by 1 base, the J end by 2 bases, with 14 bases between. CDR3 in amino acids: CASSQGYRGSNTEAFF. The CDR3 bases are TGTGCCAGCAGCCAAGGGTATCGGGGGTCTAACACTGAAGCTTTCTTT.

The rearrangement joins TRBV4-2 to TRBJ2-5, with 12 bases that match TRBD2. The germline CDR1 and CDR2 sequences are LGHNA and YNFKEQ. The CDR3 contains 15 residues. V shed 1 base and J 4 bases; nucleotides not matched to a gene: 1. CDR3 sequence (DNA): TGTGCCAGCAGCCAAGCGACTAGCGGGGGAGAGACCCAGTACTTC. This gives the protein CASSQATSGGETQYF.

The J gene is TRBJ1-3, the V gene TRBV15, with a weak D call TRBD1 (6 bases). V was pared by 8 bases and J by 9 bases, with 26 bases between. The CDR3 is 16 amino acids. Germline assignment: CDR1 LNHNV and CDR2 YYDKDF (reference sequence). The CDR3 here is CATAPEPPGGLATIYF. The CDR3 nucleotides read TGTGCCACCGCCCCTGAGCCCCCTGGGGGCTTAGCCACCATATATTTT.

The chain links TRBV18 to TRBJ2-2; D is uncertain. The CDR3 totals 15 residues. Trimming removed 6 bases from V and 1 base from J, with 12 bases in between. Germline V gives CDR1 KGHSH, CDR2 LQKENI. The CDR3 here is CASSQSAGNTGELFF. Here the CDR3 DNA reads TGTGCCAGCTCGCAGAGTGCAGGGAACACCGGGGAGCTGTTTTTT.

V and J are TRBV13 and TRBJ2-7; D ambiguous. Germline assignment: CDR1 PRHDT and CDR2 FYEKMQ (reference sequence). Trimming pared 6 bases from V and 0 bases from J, leaving 12 bases between. This CDR3 region has 14 residues. The CDR3 region is CASSPITSSYEQYF. In DNA, the CDR3 is TGTGCCAGCAGTCCTATCACCTCCTCCTACGAGCAGTACTTC.